These 21 T cell receptor beta chains originate from one sample sequenced in a study of cytomegalovirus exposure and HLA in healthy donors. PCR employed 60 Vbeta and 13 Jbeta primers. TCRdb's table, derived via immunoSEQ multiplex PCR, lists solely in-frame clones and lacks some. The sample carries 75,000 to 100,000 clones, about three quarters recorded once. Input material: PBMCs. Receptor source: a man between 60 and 75 years old in good health and CMV-seropositive.

The chain couples TRBV27 to TRBJ2-7, with 8 bases identical to TRBD1. J was trimmed by 7 bases and V by 6 bases; bases with no gene match: 20. This CDR3 region has 17 residues. Germline loops: CDR1 MNHEY, CDR2 SMNVEV (reference sequence). The CDR3 sequence is CASSLGWGQDPYGEQYF. The CDR3, as DNA: TGTGCCAGCAGCTTAGGGTGGGGACAGGACCCTTATGGAGAGCAGTACTTC.

The CDR3 DNA reads as TGTGCCAGCAGCTTACAGGGTCTGACAGATACGCAGTATTTT. As protein: CASSLQGLTDTQYF. This chain links TRBV7-3 with TRBJ2-3; the D gene is possibly TRBD1 (5 bases). This CDR3 has 14 amino acids. V gave up 2 bases and J gave up 3 bases, with 9 bases separating them. The germline V gene has CDR1 SGHTA and CDR2 FQGTGA.

The rearrangement uses TRBV18 and TRBJ1-5; unclear D gene. This CDR3 region has 15 residues. V was shortened by 2 bases and J by 3 bases, with 11 bases between the two germline ends. Germline loops: CDR1 KGHSH, CDR2 LQKENI. CDR3 nucleotide sequence: TGTGCCAGCTCACCATCGGCGGCGCCCAATCAGCCCCAGCATTTT. Protein: CASSPSAAPNQPQHF.

This CDR3 is CASSTTGGRTDTQYF. The CDR3 DNA is TGTGCCAGTAGTACCACGGGGGGCCGCACAGATACGCAGTATTTT. The chain couples TRBV19 to TRBJ2-3; possibly TRBD2 for D (7 bases). This CDR3 spans 15 amino acids. V gave up 4 bases and J gave up 1 base, with 12 bases separating them. The V gene's germline CDR1 is LNHDA and CDR2 SQIVND (reference sequence).

CDR3 loop: CASSEREGNQPQHF. Written as DNA, the CDR3 is TGTGCCAGCAGTGAAAGGGAGGGCAATCAGCCCCAGCATTTT. The chain is built from TRBV2 and TRBJ1-5; D remains ambiguous. The CDR3 totals 14 residues. With 2 bases removed from V and 2 bases from J, the gap between germline ends came to 7 bases. Per germline, CDR1 SNHLY and CDR2 FYNNEI.

The DNA for the CDR3 is TGTGCCAGCAGTCCCTGGGGACAGGGGGCTTCCCACAATGAGCAGTTCTTC. This gives the protein CASSPWGQGASHNEQFF. The chain couples TRBV27 to TRBJ2-1; 12 nucleotides match TRBD1. The CDR3 runs 17 residues. J gave up 5 bases and V 5 bases, and 10 bases lay outside the gene matches. Per germline, CDR1 MNHEY and CDR2 SMNVEV (reference sequence).

The chain uses TRBV5-1 and TRBJ2-5; TRBD2 matches 7 bases. The assigned J gene may be wrong: the sequence end matches TRBJ2-7 better. Germline-derived CDR1 and CDR2 are SGHRS and YFSETQ. The CDR3 is made up of 13 amino acids. This CDR3 is CASSFGLGYEQYF. CDR3 nucleotide sequence: TGCGCCAGCAGCTTCGGACTAGGCTACGAGCAGTACTTC.

This clone has just one count. The V call is TRBV18, the J call TRBJ2-7, with TRBD2 as a possible D gene (6 bases). The CDR3 runs 15 residues. In germline, CDR1 is KGHSH, CDR2 LQKENI. Trimming took off 6 bases at V and 2 bases at J, with 17 bases between the two ends. CDR3 bases: TGTGCCAGCTCCCCGGGGCGGCGGGAAACCTACGAGCAGTACTTC. Translated, it gives CASSPGRRETYEQYF.

The V call is TRBV6-6, the J call TRBJ2-3, with 9 nucleotides matching TRBD2. The CDR3 is 15 amino acids. V trimming: 5 bases; J trimming: 4 bases; junction bases outside the gene matches: 7. Per the germline V gene, CDR1 is MNHNY and CDR2 is SVGAGI (reference sequence). The CDR3 nucleotides read TGTGCCAGCAGTCCGCGGGGGGGTGGCGCAGATACGCAGTATTTT. Encoded protein: CASSPRGGGADTQYF.

V and J are TRBV7-2 and TRBJ2-1, with 9 nucleotides matching TRBD1. Germline assignment: CDR1 SGHTA and CDR2 FQGNSA. V trimming: 2 bases; J trimming: 1 base; junction bases outside the gene matches: 9. The CDR3 is 18 residues long. The CDR3 DNA sequence: TGTGCCAGCAGCTTACCGGTCACCGGGACAGGGTCCTACAATGAGCAGTTCTTC. Translating it yields CASSLPVTGTGSYNEQFF. The full variable domain, its missing parts supplied by reference TRBV7-2 and TRBJ2-1, is GAGVSQSPSNKVTEKGKDVELRCDPISGHTALYWYRQSLGQGLEFLIYFQGNSAPDKSGLPSDRFSAERTGGSVSTLTIQRTQQEDSAVYLCASSLPVTGTGSYNEQFFGPGTRLTVL.

V gene TRBV4-3 combines with J gene TRBJ2-7, with D maybe TRBD1 (5 bases). The ends were cut back, 0 bases at V and 2 bases at J, with 8 bases in the middle. CDR3 size: 14 residues. From germline, CDR1 is LGHNA and CDR2 YSLEER. CDR3 DNA: TGCGCCAGCAGCCAAGAAGCAGGGCCCTACGAGCAGTACTTC. Protein sequence: CASSQEAGPYEQYF.

The chain is built from TRBV19 and TRBJ2-7, with a possible D match to TRBD2 (6 bases). V was cut by 3 bases and J by 2 bases, with 14 bases left in between. Germline V gene sequence: CDR1 LNHDA, CDR2 SQIVND (reference sequence). The CDR3 contains 15 residues. The CDR3 protein is CASSISGDSAYEQYF. The CDR3 DNA follows: TGTGCCAGTAGTATTTCCGGGGACTCAGCCTACGAGCAGTACTTC.

This CDR3 reads CASSPLRQGEGYTF. The CDR3 bases are TGTGCCAGCTCACCACTCCGACAGGGGGAAGGCTACACCTTC. The chain uses TRBV18 and TRBJ1-2, with 9 bases matching TRBD1. The CDR3 is 14 residues long. In germline, CDR1 is KGHSH, CDR2 LQKENI. Trimming removed 1 base from V and 8 bases from J; junction bases left unmatched: 5.

This clone was seen only once. This chain connects TRBV19 to TRBJ2-7; 11 bases align to TRBD1. This CDR3 has 16 residues. In germline, CDR1 is LNHDA, CDR2 SQIVND (reference sequence). V lost 2 bases, J lost 6 bases, and 9 bases stayed unmatched. The DNA of the CDR3 is TGTGCCAGTAGTATACTTCCGGGACAGGGGGATGGCGAGCAGTACTTC. Protein sequence: CASSILPGQGDGEQYF.

This clone was seen once. V and J are TRBV6-5 and TRBJ2-7; TRBD1 aligns across 9 bases. The CDR3 has 14 residues. Unmatched junction bases numbered 6, after V lost 6 bases and J lost 3 bases. CDR1 and CDR2 (germline): MNHEY, SVGAGI. As DNA, the CDR3 is TGTGCCAGCAGCCGGGGACAGGGTCTCTACGAGCAGTACTTC. As protein: CASSRGQGLYEQYF.

This clone was recorded a few times. The rearrangement joins TRBV28 to TRBJ1-5; D is perhaps TRBD1 (5 bases). The CDR3 extends over 14 amino acids. The V end lost 6 bases, the J end lost 7 bases, and 16 bases lay between the germline ends. CDR1 MDHEN and CDR2 SYDVKM come from the germline V gene. CDR3 in amino acids: CASRPDSSRQPQHF. The CDR3, as DNA: TGTGCCAGCAGGCCCGACAGTTCCAGGCAGCCCCAGCATTTT. Looking up the rest from reference TRBV28 and TRBJ1-5 gives the full variable domain: DVKVTQSSRYLVKRTGEKVFLECVQDMDHENMFWYRQDPGLGLRLIYFSYDVKMKEKGDIPEGYSVSREKKERFSLILESASTNQTSMYLCASRPDSSRQPQHFGDGTRLSIL.

The chain employs TRBV7-9 and TRBJ1-6; TRBD1 is a possible D gene (5 bases). Trimming cost V 1 base and J 6 bases, with 7 bases left between them. Germline CDR1 reads SEHNR; CDR2 reads FQNEAQ (reference sequence). This CDR3 has 14 residues. CDR3 coding DNA: TGTGCCAGCAGCTTAGGGACAACTAATTCACCCCTCCACTTT. Its protein product is CASSLGTTNSPLHF.

The J gene is TRBJ2-3, the V gene TRBV14; D gene uncertain. In germline, CDR1 is SGHDN, CDR2 FVKESK. CDR3 length: 17 amino acids. V lost 1 base and J lost 0, with 14 bases in between. The CDR3 nucleotides are TGTGCCAGCAGCCAAGGGCGGCAATTTACTAGCACAGATACGCAGTATTTT. Translating it yields CASSQGRQFTSTDTQYF.

The chain carries TRBV28 and TRBJ2-6; D perhaps matches TRBD1 (5 bases). The CDR3 runs to 17 residues. Germline V CDR1 and CDR2: MDHEN, SYDVKM. The V end was cut by 7 bases, the J end by 0 bases, with 16 bases between. The CDR3 nucleotides read TGTGCCAGCAAATTCTCCCCAGGGCGCTCTGGGGCCAACGTCCTGACTTTC. It encodes CASKFSPGRSGANVLTF.

The rearrangement links TRBV6-5 to TRBJ1-1, with D perhaps matching TRBD1 (5 bases). Germline lookup yields CDR1 MNHEY and CDR2 SVGAGI. The ends were cut back, 6 bases at V and 6 bases at J, with 17 bases in the middle. This CDR3 contains 14 residues. The CDR3 sequence is CASSPRGVSAEAFF. As DNA, the CDR3 is TGTGCCAGCAGCCCCCGGGGGGTAAGCGCTGAAGCTTTCTTT.

The CDR3 spells CASSRAGPTYEQYF. CDR3 DNA: TGTGCCAGCAGCCGAGCAGGGCCCACCTACGAGCAGTACTTC. V is TRBV5-4 and J is TRBJ2-7; D may be TRBD1 (5 bases). The CDR3 is 14 residues long. Germline CDR1 is SGHNT and CDR2 is YYREEE (reference sequence). V shed 4 bases and J shed 2 bases, with 13 bases lying between them.